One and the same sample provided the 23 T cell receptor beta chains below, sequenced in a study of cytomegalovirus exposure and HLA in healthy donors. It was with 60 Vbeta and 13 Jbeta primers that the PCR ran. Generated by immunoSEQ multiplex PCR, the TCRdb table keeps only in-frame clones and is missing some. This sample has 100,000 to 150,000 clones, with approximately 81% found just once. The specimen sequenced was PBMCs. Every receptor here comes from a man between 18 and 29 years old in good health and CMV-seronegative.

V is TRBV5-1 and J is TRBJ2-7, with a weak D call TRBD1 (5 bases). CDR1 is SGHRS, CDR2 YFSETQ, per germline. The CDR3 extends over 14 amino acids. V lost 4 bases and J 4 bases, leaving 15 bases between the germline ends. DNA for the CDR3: TGCGCCAGCAGCCCAACATCACAGGCTTACGAGCAGTACTTC. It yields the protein CASSPTSQAYEQYF.

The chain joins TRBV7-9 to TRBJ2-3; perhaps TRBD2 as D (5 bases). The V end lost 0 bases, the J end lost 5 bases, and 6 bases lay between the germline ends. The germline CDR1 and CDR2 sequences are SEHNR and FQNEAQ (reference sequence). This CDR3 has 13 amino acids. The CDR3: CASSLARGDTQYF. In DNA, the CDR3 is TGTGCCAGCAGCTTAGCTCGGGGAGATACGCAGTATTTT.

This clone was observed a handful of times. The CDR3 loop is CASEGLTYEQYF. The CDR3 nucleotides are TGTGCCAGCGAGGGACTGACCTACGAGCAGTACTTC. This chain links TRBV25-1 with TRBJ2-7, with a tentative D call TRBD2 (6 bases). This CDR3 region has 12 residues. V shed 8 bases and J shed 2 bases, with 10 bases lying between them. Germline-derived CDR1 and CDR2 are MGHDK and SYGVNS.

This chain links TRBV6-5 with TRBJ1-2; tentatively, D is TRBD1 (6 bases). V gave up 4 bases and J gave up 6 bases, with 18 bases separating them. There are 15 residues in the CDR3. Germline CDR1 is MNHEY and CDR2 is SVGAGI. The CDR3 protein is CASSFLRTAFDGYTF. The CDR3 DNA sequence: TGTGCCAGCAGTTTCCTCAGGACAGCGTTTGATGGCTACACCTTC.

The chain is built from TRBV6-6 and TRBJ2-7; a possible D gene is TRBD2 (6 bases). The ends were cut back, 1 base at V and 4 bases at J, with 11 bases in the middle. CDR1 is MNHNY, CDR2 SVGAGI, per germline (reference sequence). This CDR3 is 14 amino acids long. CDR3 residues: CASSYLGGEYEQYF. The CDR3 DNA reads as TGTGCCAGCAGTTACTTAGGCGGGGAATACGAGCAGTACTTC.

CDR3 nucleotides: TGCAGCGTAACAGGAACAGAGACCCAGTACTTC. Amino acid sequence: CSVTGTETQYF. The rearrangement links TRBV29-1 to TRBJ2-5; tentative D call: TRBD1 (5 bases). There are 11 residues in the CDR3. Between the trimmed V and J ends, which lost 6 bases and 4 bases, there was a span of 9 bases. In germline, CDR1 is SQVTM, CDR2 ANQGSEA.

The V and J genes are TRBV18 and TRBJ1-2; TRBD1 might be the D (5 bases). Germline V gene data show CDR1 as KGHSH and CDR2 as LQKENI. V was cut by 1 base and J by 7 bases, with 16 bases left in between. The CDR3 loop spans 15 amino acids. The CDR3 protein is CASSPQGRSIGGYTF. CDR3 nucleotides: TGTGCCAGCTCACCACAGGGGCGAAGCATCGGTGGCTACACCTTC.

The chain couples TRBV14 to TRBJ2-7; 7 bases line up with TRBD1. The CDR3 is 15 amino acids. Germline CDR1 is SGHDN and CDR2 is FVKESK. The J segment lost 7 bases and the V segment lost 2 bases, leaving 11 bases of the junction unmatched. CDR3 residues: CASSQLLDRVWEQYF. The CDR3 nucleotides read TGTGCCAGCAGCCAATTGTTAGACAGGGTATGGGAGCAGTACTTC.

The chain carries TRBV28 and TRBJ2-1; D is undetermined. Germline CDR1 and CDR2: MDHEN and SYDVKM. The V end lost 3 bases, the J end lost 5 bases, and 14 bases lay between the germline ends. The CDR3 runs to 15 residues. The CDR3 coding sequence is TGTGCCAGCAGTTTCTTCTCACCAGAAAACAATGAGCAGTTCTTC. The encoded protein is CASSFFSPENNEQFF.

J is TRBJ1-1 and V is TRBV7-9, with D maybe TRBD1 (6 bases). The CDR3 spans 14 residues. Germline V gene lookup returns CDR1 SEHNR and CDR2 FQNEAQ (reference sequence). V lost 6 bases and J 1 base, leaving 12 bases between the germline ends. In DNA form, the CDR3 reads TGTGCCAGCAGTTTACAGGGAGGGAACACTGAAGCTTTCTTT. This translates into CASSLQGGNTEAFF.

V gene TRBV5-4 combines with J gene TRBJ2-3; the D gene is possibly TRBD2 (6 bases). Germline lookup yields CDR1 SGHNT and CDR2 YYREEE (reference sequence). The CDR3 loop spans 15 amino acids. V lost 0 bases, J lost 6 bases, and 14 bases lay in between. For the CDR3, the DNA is TGTGCCAGCAGCTTGGGTGGGCATACTAGCGATACGCAGTATTTT. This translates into CASSLGGHTSDTQYF.

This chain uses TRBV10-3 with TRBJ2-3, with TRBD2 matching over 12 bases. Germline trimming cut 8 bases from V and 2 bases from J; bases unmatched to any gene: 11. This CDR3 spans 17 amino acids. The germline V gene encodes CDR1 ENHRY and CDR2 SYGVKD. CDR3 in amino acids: CAIRIELAGGLTDTQYF. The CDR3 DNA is TGTGCCATCCGGATTGAACTAGCGGGGGGACTCACAGATACGCAGTATTTT.

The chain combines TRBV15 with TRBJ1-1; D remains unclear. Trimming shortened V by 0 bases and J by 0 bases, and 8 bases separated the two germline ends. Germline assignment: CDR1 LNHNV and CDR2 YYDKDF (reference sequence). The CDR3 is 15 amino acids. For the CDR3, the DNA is TGTGCCACCAGCAGAGACCGGTCGCTGAACACTGAAGCTTTCTTT. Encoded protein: CATSRDRSLNTEAFF.

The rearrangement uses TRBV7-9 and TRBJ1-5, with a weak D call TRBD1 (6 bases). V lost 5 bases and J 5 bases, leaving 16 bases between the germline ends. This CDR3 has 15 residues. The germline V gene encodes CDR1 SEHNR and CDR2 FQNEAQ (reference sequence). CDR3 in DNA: TGTGCCAGCAGCCCCTCAGGGGATTCATATCAGCCCCAGCATTTT. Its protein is CASSPSGDSYQPQHF. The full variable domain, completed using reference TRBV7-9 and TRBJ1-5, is DTGVSQNPRHKITKRGQNVTFRCDPISEHNRLYWYRQTLGQGPEFLTYFQNEAQLEKSRLLSDRFSAERPKGSFSTLEIQRTEQGDSAMYLCASSPSGDSYQPQHFGDGTRLSIL.

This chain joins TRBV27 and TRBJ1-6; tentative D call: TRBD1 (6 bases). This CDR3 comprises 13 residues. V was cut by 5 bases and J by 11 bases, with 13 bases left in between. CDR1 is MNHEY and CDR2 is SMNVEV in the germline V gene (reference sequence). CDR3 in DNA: TGTGCCAGCAGTCCATACAGGGATCCACCCCTCCACTTT. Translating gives CASSPYRDPPLHF.

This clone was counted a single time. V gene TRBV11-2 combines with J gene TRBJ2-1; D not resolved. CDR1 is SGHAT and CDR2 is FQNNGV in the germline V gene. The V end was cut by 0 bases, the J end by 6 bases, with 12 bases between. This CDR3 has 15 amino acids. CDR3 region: CASSLDQSAANEQFF. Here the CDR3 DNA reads TGTGCCAGCAGCTTAGATCAGAGCGCAGCCAATGAGCAGTTCTTC.

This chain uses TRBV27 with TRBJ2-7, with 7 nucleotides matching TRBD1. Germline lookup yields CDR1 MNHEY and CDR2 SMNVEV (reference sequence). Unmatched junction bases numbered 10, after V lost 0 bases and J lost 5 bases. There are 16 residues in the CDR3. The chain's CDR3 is CASSLSGTATRDEQYF. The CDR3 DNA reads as TGTGCCAGCAGTTTATCGGGGACAGCGACACGGGACGAGCAGTACTTC.

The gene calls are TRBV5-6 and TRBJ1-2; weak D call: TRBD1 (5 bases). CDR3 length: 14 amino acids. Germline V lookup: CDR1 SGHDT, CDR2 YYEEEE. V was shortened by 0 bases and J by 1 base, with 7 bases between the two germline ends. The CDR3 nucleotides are TGTGCCAGCAGCTTGGGACAGCTTAACTATGGCTACACCTTC. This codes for CASSLGQLNYGYTF.

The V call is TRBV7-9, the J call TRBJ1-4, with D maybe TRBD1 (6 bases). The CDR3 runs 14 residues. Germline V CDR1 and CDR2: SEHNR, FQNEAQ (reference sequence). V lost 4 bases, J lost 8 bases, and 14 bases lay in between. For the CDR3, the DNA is TGTGCCAGCAGCTCCCGGGACATCTGGGAAAAACTGTTTTTT. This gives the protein CASSSRDIWEKLFF. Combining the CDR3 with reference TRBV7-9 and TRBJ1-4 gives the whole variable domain DTGVSQNPRHKITKRGQNVTFRCDPISEHNRLYWYRQTLGQGPEFLTYFQNEAQLEKSRLLSDRFSAERPKGSFSTLEIQRTEQGDSAMYLCASSSRDIWEKLFFGSGTQLSVL.

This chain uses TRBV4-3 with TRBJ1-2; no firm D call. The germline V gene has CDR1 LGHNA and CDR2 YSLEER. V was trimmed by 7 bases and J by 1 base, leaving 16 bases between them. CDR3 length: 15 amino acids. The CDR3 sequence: CASTVQLVGNYGYTF. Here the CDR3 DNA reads TGCGCCAGCACCGTCCAACTTGTTGGTAACTATGGCTACACCTTC.

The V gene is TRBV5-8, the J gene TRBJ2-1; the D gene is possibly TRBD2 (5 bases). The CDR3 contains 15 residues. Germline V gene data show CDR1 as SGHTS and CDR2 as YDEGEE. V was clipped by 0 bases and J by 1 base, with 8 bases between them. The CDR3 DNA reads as TGTGCCAGCAGCTTGGTCCGGGGATCCTACAATGAGCAGTTCTTC. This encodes CASSLVRGSYNEQFF.

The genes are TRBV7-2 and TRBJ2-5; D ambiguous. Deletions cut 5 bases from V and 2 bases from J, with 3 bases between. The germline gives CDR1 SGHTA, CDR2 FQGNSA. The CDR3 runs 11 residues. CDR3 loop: CASSQQETQYF. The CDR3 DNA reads TGTGCCAGCAGCCAACAAGAGACCCAGTACTTC.

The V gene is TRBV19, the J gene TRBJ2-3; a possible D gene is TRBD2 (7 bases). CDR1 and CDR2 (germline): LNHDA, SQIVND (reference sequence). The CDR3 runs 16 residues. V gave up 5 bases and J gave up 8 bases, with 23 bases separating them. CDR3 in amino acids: CASSPPSGGPTATQYF. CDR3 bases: TGTGCCAGTAGTCCCCCCTCGGGGGGCCCGACGGCTACGCAGTATTTT.